The 29 T cell receptor beta chains given below trace back to one sample, sequenced in a study of cytomegalovirus exposure and HLA in healthy donors. Sequenced by immunoSEQ multiplex PCR; TCRdb stores in-frame clones only, minus some. The table shows 150,000 or so clones, with approximately 87% occurring only once. The sample taken for sequencing was PBMCs. Receptors were obtained from a woman aged 25-40 years in good health and CMV-seronegative.

J is TRBJ1-1 and V is TRBV5-1; maybe TRBD1 (6 bases). This CDR3 contains 14 residues. Between the trimmed V and J ends, which lost 7 bases and 3 bases, there was a span of 16 bases. Germline V lookup: CDR1 SGHRS, CDR2 YFSETQ. CDR3 loop: CASRVGRGYTEAFF. DNA of the CDR3: TGCGCCAGCCGCGTCGGCAGGGGCTACACTGAAGCTTTCTTT.

The V gene is TRBV14, the J gene TRBJ1-3, with a possible D match to TRBD1 (6 bases). V was clipped by 4 bases and J by 4 bases, with 20 bases between them. The CDR3 spans 17 residues. Germline CDR1 reads SGHDN; CDR2 reads FVKESK. The CDR3 loop reads CASSRLTGRGAGNTIYF. DNA of the CDR3: TGTGCCAGCAGCCGACTGACAGGTCGAGGGGCGGGAAACACCATATATTTT.

This rearrangement joins TRBV27 to TRBJ2-1; 9 bases match TRBD2. Germline values: CDR1 MNHEY, CDR2 SMNVEV (reference sequence). V shed 3 bases and J 10 bases; nucleotides not matched to a gene: 10. The CDR3 contains 15 residues. DNA for the CDR3: TGTGCCAGCAGTTTCGTGGCGGGGGGGCTTCGGGAGCAGTTCTTC. This translates into CASSFVAGGLREQFF.

The rearrangement joins TRBV30 to TRBJ2-1; D gene unclear. The V end lost 0 bases, the J end lost 1 base, and 10 bases lay between the germline ends. CDR3 length equals 15 residues. The germline CDR1 and CDR2 sequences are GTSNPN and SVGIG (reference sequence). The CDR3 nucleotides are TGTGCCTGGAGTGTACGAGCACCGTCCTACAATGAGCAGTTCTTC. Translated, it gives CAWSVRAPSYNEQFF.

The chain joins TRBV30 to TRBJ1-4, with 8 bases matching TRBD1. Germline V gene sequence: CDR1 GTSNPN, CDR2 SVGIG (reference sequence). The CDR3 loop spans 14 amino acids. V lost 3 bases and J lost 7; bases outside the gene matches: 7. CDR3 sequence reads: CAWSRTGLAEKLFF. The CDR3 coding sequence is TGTGCCTGGAGCCGGACAGGGCTCGCTGAAAAACTGTTTTTT.

The rearrangement uses TRBV6-5 and TRBJ2-1; D may be TRBD2 (5 bases). Germline CDR1 and CDR2: MNHEY and SVGAGI. V was pared by 2 bases and J by 8 bases, with 19 bases between. This CDR3 contains 16 residues. CDR3 amino acids: CASSYTRPGAGDEQFF. The CDR3 nucleotides read TGTGCCAGCAGTTACACCCGTCCGGGTGCCGGGGATGAGCAGTTCTTC.

This chain connects TRBV4-1 to TRBJ1-1; D remains ambiguous. Trimming took off 1 base at V and 1 base at J, with 7 bases between the two ends. The V gene's germline CDR1 is MGHRA and CDR2 YSYEKL. This CDR3 is built from 14 residues. The CDR3 is CASSQVAGNTEAFF. In nucleotides, the CDR3 is TGCGCCAGCAGCCAAGTTGCCGGGAACACTGAAGCTTTCTTT.

V gene TRBV21-1 combines with J gene TRBJ2-7; the DNA was not compared with TRBD1, the D call given in the table. TRBV21-1 is flagged as a pseudogene. The CDR3 contains 17 residues. DNA of the CDR3: TGTGCCAGCAGCGACTCGACTCGGGACAGAAACTCCTACGAGCAGTACTTC. It translates to CASSDSTRDRNSYEQYF.

The chain employs TRBV27 and TRBJ2-1; 8 positions match TRBD1. The trim removed 6 bases at V and 1 base at J, leaving 5 bases unmatched. Per germline, CDR1 MNHEY and CDR2 SMNVEV (reference sequence). The CDR3 sequence is 15 residues long. The CDR3: CASSRQGNSYNEQFF. CDR3 in DNA: TGTGCCAGCAGCCGACAGGGGAATTCCTACAATGAGCAGTTCTTC.

The chain employs TRBV5-1 and TRBJ2-7; no clear D gene. Germline-derived CDR1 and CDR2 are SGHRS and YFSETQ. Trimming removed 2 bases from V and 3 bases from J, with 9 bases in between. The CDR3 loop spans 13 amino acids. CDR3 loop: CASSFGFDYEQYF. In nucleotides, the CDR3 is TGCGCCAGCAGCTTTGGCTTCGACTACGAGCAGTACTTC.

The chain uses TRBV30 and TRBJ2-7; 8 nucleotides align to TRBD1. The V and J ends lost 5 bases and 1 base, in that order; junction bases with no gene match: 7. The V gene's germline CDR1 is GTSNPN and CDR2 SVGIG (reference sequence). This CDR3 has 14 amino acids. CDR3 nucleotide sequence: TGTGCCTGGGACCGGACAGGGTTTTCCTACGAGCAGTACTTC. It encodes CAWDRTGFSYEQYF.

This rearrangement joins TRBV5-1 to TRBJ2-7, with no clear D. The CDR3 loop spans 13 amino acids. Trimming pared 7 bases from V and 6 bases from J, leaving 17 bases between. Germline V gene data show CDR1 as SGHRS and CDR2 as YFSETQ. CDR3: CASSPGSFSEQYF. Written as DNA, the CDR3 is TGCGCCAGCTCGCCCGGGTCCTTCTCCGAGCAGTACTTC.

The V gene is TRBV5-4, the J gene TRBJ1-2; maybe TRBD1 (5 bases). Germline V gene lookup returns CDR1 SGHNT and CDR2 YYREEE (reference sequence). The CDR3 is made up of 14 amino acids. V lost 0 bases and J 8 bases, leaving 14 bases between the germline ends. DNA for the CDR3: TGTGCCAGCAGCTTGGTTCGTCAGGGAAGAGGCTACACCTTC. This encodes CASSLVRQGRGYTF.

This chain joins TRBV25-1 and TRBJ2-3; 8 bases line up with TRBD2. With 3 bases clipped from V and 0 bases from J, the junction kept 8 bases outside the gene matches. Germline V gene data show CDR1 as MGHDK and CDR2 as SYGVNS. CDR3 length: 17 residues. The CDR3 DNA follows: TGTGCCAGCAGTGACCGCGCGGGGGGAATTAGCACAGATACGCAGTATTTT. Translated, it gives CASSDRAGGISTDTQYF. The whole variable domain, remainder taken from reference TRBV25-1 and TRBJ2-3, is EADIYQTPRYLVIGTGKKITLECSQTMGHDKMYWYQQDPGMELHLIHYSYGVNSTEKGDLSSESTVSRIRTEHFPLTLESARPSHTSQYLCASSDRAGGISTDTQYFGPGTRLTVL.

This clone appeared a few times. The V gene is TRBV7-8, the J gene TRBJ1-2, with a weak D call TRBD1 (5 bases). The CDR3 runs to 17 residues. CDR1 is SGHVS and CDR2 is FQNEAQ in the germline V gene. The ends were cut back, 1 base at V and 0 bases at J, with 15 bases in the middle. CDR3 nucleotides: TGTGCCAGCAGCTTAGTACGTGGACAAATAGCTAACTATGGCTACACCTTC. Its translation: CASSLVRGQIANYGYTF.

J is TRBJ1-2 and V is TRBV6-6, with a tentative D call TRBD1 (6 bases). Trimming cost V 6 bases and J 1 base, with 18 bases left between them. Germline CDR1 and CDR2: MNHNY and SVGAGI (reference sequence). The CDR3 is made up of 16 amino acids. CDR3 protein: CASSLPDQGFNYGYTF. CDR3 DNA sequence: TGTGCCAGCAGCTTACCAGACCAGGGGTTTAACTATGGCTACACCTTC.

The chain is built from TRBV5-6 and TRBJ1-2; no clear D. The germline V and J ends were trimmed by 0 bases and 4 bases, with 10 bases remaining between them. The germline CDR1 and CDR2 sequences are SGHDT and YYEEEE. The CDR3 has 14 amino acids. The CDR3, as DNA: TGTGCCAGCAGCTTGGGGCAAACCCCCTATGGCTACACCTTC. Protein sequence: CASSLGQTPYGYTF.

V and J are TRBV6-1 and TRBJ1-1; the D gene is possibly TRBD1 (5 bases). Trimming stripped 5 bases from V and 0 bases from J, with 10 bases between. Germline V lookup: CDR1 MNHNS, CDR2 SASEGT. The CDR3 has 14 amino acids. The CDR3 here is CASSSRELNTEAFF. The CDR3 coding sequence is TGTGCCAGCAGTAGCAGGGAATTGAACACTGAAGCTTTCTTT.

The chain links TRBV19 to TRBJ1-5; D possibly corresponds to TRBD1 (6 bases). Germline V lookup: CDR1 LNHDA, CDR2 SQIVND (reference sequence). Between the trimmed V and J ends, which lost 0 bases and 4 bases, there was a span of 19 bases. The CDR3 contains 18 residues. Here the CDR3 reads CASSIDPVDSIKNQPQHF. CDR3 coding DNA: TGTGCCAGTAGTATAGACCCCGTGGACAGCATAAAAAATCAGCCCCAGCATTTT.

V usage is TRBV7-2 and J usage is TRBJ1-4; possibly TRBD1 for D (6 bases). With 5 bases removed from V and 7 bases from J, the gap between germline ends came to 17 bases. CDR1 and CDR2 (germline): SGHTA, FQGNSA. This CDR3 region has 15 residues. In DNA form, the CDR3 reads TGTGCCAGCAGCCCTGGACAGACACCAACTGAAAAACTGTTTTTT. It specifies CASSPGQTPTEKLFF. The full variable domain, in which reference TRBV7-2 and TRBJ1-4 provide the parts outside the CDR3, is GAGVSQSPSNKVTEKGKDVELRCDPISGHTALYWYRQSLGQGLEFLIYFQGNSAPDKSGLPSDRFSAERTGGSVSTLTIQRTQQEDSAVYLCASSPGQTPTEKLFFGSGTQLSVL.

The J gene is TRBJ1-4, the V gene TRBV5-6; no definite D call. V dropped 1 base and J dropped 7 bases, with 11 bases sitting between them. This CDR3 is 14 amino acids long. Germline loops: CDR1 SGHDT, CDR2 YYEEEE. As DNA, the CDR3 is TGTGCCAGCAGCTTGTTGAGCGACCCTGAAAAACTGTTTTTT. Translation gives CASSLLSDPEKLFF.

The rearrangement links TRBV6-5 to TRBJ2-5; TRBD2 matches at 7 bases. The germline CDR1 and CDR2 sequences are MNHEY and SVGAGI. The CDR3 totals 16 residues. V gave up 4 bases and J gave up 3 bases; unmatched junction bases: 11. CDR3 sequence reads: CASSFGGVGIKETQYF. The CDR3 DNA is TGTGCCAGCAGTTTTGGGGGGGTTGGGATAAAAGAGACCCAGTACTTC.

The V call is TRBV19, the J call TRBJ2-3, with 11 bases lining up with TRBD1. This CDR3 region has 16 residues. Germline assignment: CDR1 LNHDA and CDR2 SQIVND (reference sequence). V lost 3 bases to trimming and J lost 4 bases; unmatched junction nucleotides: 6. CDR3 coding DNA: TGTGCCAGTAGTATTGGGACAGGGGGGGGGTCAGATACGCAGTATTTT. This encodes CASSIGTGGGSDTQYF.

The chain combines TRBV2 with TRBJ1-5; a possible D gene is TRBD1 (5 bases). The V and J ends lost 3 bases and 6 bases respectively, with 21 bases between them. The CDR3 is 17 amino acids. Germline assignment: CDR1 SNHLY and CDR2 FYNNEI. The CDR3 loop reads CASSEKEGWLLGQPQHF. CDR3 nucleotide sequence: TGTGCCAGCAGTGAGAAGGAGGGGTGGCTTCTTGGTCAGCCCCAGCATTTT.

The V and J genes are TRBV29-1 and TRBJ2-7, with a tentative D call TRBD2 (6 bases). Germline CDR1 and CDR2: SQVTM and ANQGSEA. This CDR3 contains 14 residues. Trimming shortened V by 7 bases and J by 4 bases, and 20 bases separated the two germline ends. The chain's CDR3 is CSASAGTQLYEQYF. The DNA of the CDR3 is TGCAGCGCCTCAGCCGGGACTCAACTATACGAGCAGTACTTC.

In this sample, this clone turned up a few times. The chain uses TRBV5-4 and TRBJ2-5; 9 bases match TRBD2. Germline V lookup: CDR1 SGHNT, CDR2 YYREEE (reference sequence). Trimming at V came to 2 bases and at J to 4 bases, leaving 3 bases not matched to a gene. CDR3 length: 14 residues. CDR3 nucleotide sequence: TGTGCCAGCAGCTTAAGTAGCGGGGGAGAGACCCAGTACTTC. Its protein product is CASSLSSGGETQYF.

The chain uses TRBV7-2 and TRBJ2-7; no firm D call. The CDR3 consists of 14 residues. Germline CDR1 is SGHTA and CDR2 is FQGNSA. V lost 1 base to trimming and J lost 5 bases, with 12 bases between them. The CDR3: CASSLGPRLDEQYF. CDR3 DNA: TGTGCCAGCAGCTTAGGTCCAAGGCTAGACGAGCAGTACTTC.

The chain is built from TRBV29-1 and TRBJ2-2; a possible D gene is TRBD1 (8 bases). The CDR3 has 16 amino acids. CDR1 is SQVTM, CDR2 ANQGSEA, per germline. The V and J ends lost 6 bases and 4 bases respectively, with 21 bases between them. The CDR3 DNA sequence: TGCAGCGTCCTAGACAGGGGACTATCGGGCACCGGGGAGCTGTTTTTT. It is translated as CSVLDRGLSGTGELFF.

The V call is TRBV7-7, the J call TRBJ2-5; the match to TRBD1 covers 8 bases. Germline CDR1 reads SSHAT; CDR2 reads FNYEAQ (reference sequence). The CDR3 is 17 amino acids. Trimming at V came to 1 base and at J to 2 bases, leaving 9 bases not matched to a gene. The DNA of the CDR3 is TGTGCCAGCAGCTTAGTAGGGACAGGAGTGGGGCAAGAGACCCAGTACTTC. It encodes CASSLVGTGVGQETQYF. The full variable domain, rest sourced from reference TRBV7-7 and TRBJ2-5, is GAGVSQSPRYKVTKRGQDVTLRCDPISSHATLYWYQQALGQGPEFLTYFNYEAQPDKSGLPSDRFSAERPEGSISTLTIQRTEQRDSAMYRCASSLVGTGVGQETQYFGPGTRLLVL.